The sequence of this T cell receptor (beta chain) was determined in a study of T cell clonality in common variable immunodeficiency. Measured with immunoSEQ multiplex PCR; TCRdb has only the in-frame clones, and not every one. The sample includes about 33,000 clones, none of them occurring once. General study results and limits: Fewer TCRbeta clones were shared among CVID subjects than controls. CVID subjects showed higher TCRbeta clonality than healthy controls.

There are a few counts of this clone. Its antigen is unidentified. The missing CDR3 end, 3 residues past where the read stops, is filled in from the germline J gene. V was clipped by 5 bases and J by 5 bases, with 12 bases between them. Per germline, CDR1 PRHDT and CDR2 FYEKMQ (reference sequence). The CDR3 has 13 amino acids. Heparinized whole blood, roughly 5 to 9 ml, came from each donor. The sample comprised peripheral blood mononuclear cells. This TCR derives from a person aged 18 to 70 in good health. The V and J genes are TRBV13 and TRBJ2-5, with D possibly being TRBD1 or TRBD2 (5 bases each). CDR3 amino acids: CASSPQGAETQYF. The CDR3 bases that were read are TGTGCCAGCAGCCCGCAGGGAGCGGAGACC.